Listed below are T cell receptor beta chains from one sample, sequenced in a study of T cells in Graves' hyperthyroidism and ophthalmopathy. TCRdb reanalysed the multiplex PCR reads using MiXCR and keeps one entry per CDR3 protein. The data contain fewer than 550,000 distinct CDR3 sequences, approximately 24% of them seen just once; the ten biggest clones take up approximately 10%. The sequenced material came from blood. Receptors were obtained from a woman aged 25 to 39 with Graves' ophthalmopathy. The CDR3 runs from the conserved cysteine through the conserved F or W. Each record gives: J gene, D gene, V gene, clone size, CDR3 protein, CDR3 DNA. D genes are given only for firm matches. Clone size appears in some rows only: once, few, many, or a class for an expanded clone.

TRBJ1-1 TRBD1 TRBV27 many CASSLAGGVRTGAFF TGTGCCAGCAGTTTAGCAGGGGGCGTAAGAACTGGAGCTTTCTTT
TRBJ2-7 - TRBV12-3/TRBV12-4 - CASQRGTYEQYF TGTGCCTCTCAGAGGGGGACTTACGAGCAGTACTTC
TRBJ2-2 - TRBV11-2 once CVSSYSGEVGELFF TGTGTCAGCAGCTACTCGGGGGAGGTCGGGGAGCTGTTTTTT
TRBJ2-5 TRBD2 TRBV4-1 many CASSQGRAGAGLVETQYF TGCGCCAGCAGCCAAGGAAGAGCGGGGGCGGGTTTGGTAGAGACCCAGTACTTC
TRBJ1-2 - TRBV20-1 - CSARDLGFFNYGYTF TGCAGTGCTAGAGATTTGGGTTTCTTTAACTATGGTTACACCTTC
TRBJ1-3 TRBD1 TRBV28 - CASSSLLEVDRISPGNTIYF TGTGCCAGCAGTTCCCTCTTGGAGGTGGACAGGATTTCTCCTGGAAACACCATATATTTT
TRBJ1-1 - TRBV6-5 many CASSPDGGSLEAFF TGTGCCAGCAGCCCGGACGGAGGGTCCCTGGAAGCTTTCTTT
TRBJ1-3 TRBD1 TRBV6-2/TRBV6-3 many CASSYAGGPLSSSGNTIYF TGTGCCAGCAGTTACGCAGGGGGGCCCCTGTCGAGCTCTGGAAACACCATATATTTT
TRBJ2-2 - TRBV11-2 many CASSPVVGELFF TGTGCCAGCAGCCCGGTAGTAGGGGAGCTGTTTTTT
TRBJ2-7 TRBD1 TRBV3-1 few CARPTGEYEQYF TGTGCCAGACCGACAGGGGAGTACGAGCAGTACTTC
TRBJ2-7 - TRBV14 - CASSQDSGEGLGYEQYF TGTGCCAGCAGCCAAGATTCGGGTGAGGGATTGGGCTACGAGCAGTACTTC
TRBJ2-6 - TRBV6-2/TRBV6-3 many CASSIPQSGANVLTF TGTGCCAGCAGCATTCCCCAATCTGGGGCCAACGTCCTGACTTTC
TRBJ2-2 TRBD2 TRBV11-1 - CASSDSGGRTGELFF TGTGCCAGCAGTGATAGCGGGGGAAGGACCGGGGAGCTGTTTTTT
TRBJ1-1 TRBD1 TRBV5-1 many CASSYIGTENTEAFF TGCGCCAGCAGTTACATCGGGACAGAGAACACTGAAGCTTTCTTT
TRBJ2-7 - TRBV5-1 - CASRPGLGTHYEQYF TGCGCCAGTCGCCCCGGGTTGGGGACCCACTACGAGCAGTACTTC
TRBJ1-2 TRBD1 TRBV12-3/TRBV12-4 few CASSPGTGAWGYTF TGTGCCAGCAGCCCCGGGACAGGGGCTTGGGGCTACACCTTC